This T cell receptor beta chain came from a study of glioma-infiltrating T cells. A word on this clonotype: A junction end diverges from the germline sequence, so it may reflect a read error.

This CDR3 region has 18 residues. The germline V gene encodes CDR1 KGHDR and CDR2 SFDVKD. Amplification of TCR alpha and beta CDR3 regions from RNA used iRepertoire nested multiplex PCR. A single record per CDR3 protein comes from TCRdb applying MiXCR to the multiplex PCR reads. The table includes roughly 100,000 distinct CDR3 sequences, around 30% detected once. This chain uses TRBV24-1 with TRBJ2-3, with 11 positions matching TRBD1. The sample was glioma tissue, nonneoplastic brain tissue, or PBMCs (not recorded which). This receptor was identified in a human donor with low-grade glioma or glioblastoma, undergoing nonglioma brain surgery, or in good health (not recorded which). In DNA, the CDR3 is TGTGCCACCAGTAATCCCAGGACAGGGGGCATGGGAGCAGATACGCAGTACTTT. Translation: CATSNPRTGGMGADTQYF.